This note documents a single TCR beta chain sequence. The record originates from a study of blood T cell repertoires in COVID-19. Study overall: PBMCs, B-cell-depleted T cells, or T cells were the source of the cDNA or gDNA that made up the material.

In terms of age and location, participants ranged from roughly 18 to 95 years and lived in under 30 US areas. Libraries were prepared by immunoSEQ multiplex PCR; TCRdb keeps only in-frame clonotypes and omits some of them. The table shows some 300,000 clones, with 88% occurring only once. This TCR came from a woman in her 30s who had recovered from COVID-19. Sequencing was done on a sample of PBMCs or T cells enriched from blood (not recorded which).

As DNA, the CDR3 is TGTGCCAGCAGCTTATTTAGTACTAGCGGGAGGTACGAGCAGTACTTC. It translates to CASSLFSTSGRYEQYF. The chain combines TRBV11-3 with TRBJ2-7, with 12 positions matching TRBD2. The germline V gene has CDR1 SGHNT and CDR2 YENEEA. CDR3 length: 16 residues. Unmatched junction bases numbered 6, after V lost 2 bases and J lost 4 bases.